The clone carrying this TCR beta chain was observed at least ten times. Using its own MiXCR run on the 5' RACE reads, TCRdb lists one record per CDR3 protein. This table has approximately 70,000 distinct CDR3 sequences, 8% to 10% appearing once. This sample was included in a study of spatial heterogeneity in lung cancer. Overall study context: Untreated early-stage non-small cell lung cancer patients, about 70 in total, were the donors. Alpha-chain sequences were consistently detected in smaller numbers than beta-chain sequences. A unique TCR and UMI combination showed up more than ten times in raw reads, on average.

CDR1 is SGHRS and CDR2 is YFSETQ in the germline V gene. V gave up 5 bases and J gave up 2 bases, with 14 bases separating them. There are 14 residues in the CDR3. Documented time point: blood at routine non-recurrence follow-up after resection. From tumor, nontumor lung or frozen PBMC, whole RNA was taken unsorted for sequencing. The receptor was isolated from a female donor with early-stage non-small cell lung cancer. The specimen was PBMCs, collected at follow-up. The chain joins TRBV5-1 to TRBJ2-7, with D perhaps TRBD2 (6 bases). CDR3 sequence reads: CASSRIAVTYEQYF. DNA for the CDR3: TGCGCCAGCAGTCGAATAGCGGTAACCTACGAGCAGTACTTC.